This entry features one TCR beta chain sequence. These data are taken from a study of T cell changes during pregnancy in multiple sclerosis. Method: immunoSEQ multiplex PCR; TCRdb's copy keeps in-frame clones and lacks some. The table shows 55,000 to 85,000 clones, with about 94% occurring only once. The origin of this receptor is a female donor with multiple sclerosis, enrolled in a pregnancy study. Sequenced here: peripheral blood, sampled in the third trimester of pregnancy.

The CDR3 nucleotides are TGCGCCAGCAGCCAAGGAGCGGGGGGCACAGATACGCAGTATTTT. Translating gives CASSQGAGGTDTQYF. This chain links TRBV4-3 with TRBJ2-3, with 8 positions matching TRBD2. CDR1 is LGHNA, CDR2 YSLEER, per germline. V was pared by 1 base and J by 1 base, with 1 base of the junction left unmatched. This CDR3 spans 15 amino acids.